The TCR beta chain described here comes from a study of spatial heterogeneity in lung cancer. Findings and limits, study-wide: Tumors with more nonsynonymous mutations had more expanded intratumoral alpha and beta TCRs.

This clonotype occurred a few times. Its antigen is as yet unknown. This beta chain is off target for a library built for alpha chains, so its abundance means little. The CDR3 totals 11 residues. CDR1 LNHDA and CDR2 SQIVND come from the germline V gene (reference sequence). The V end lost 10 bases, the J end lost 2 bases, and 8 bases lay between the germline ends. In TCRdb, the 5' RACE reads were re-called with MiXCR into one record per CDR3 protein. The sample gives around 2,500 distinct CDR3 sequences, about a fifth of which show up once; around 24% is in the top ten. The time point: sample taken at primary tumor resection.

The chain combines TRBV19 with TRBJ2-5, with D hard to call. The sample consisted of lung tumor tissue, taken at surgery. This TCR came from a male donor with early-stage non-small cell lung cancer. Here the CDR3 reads CATEQQETQYF. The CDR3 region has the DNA TGTGCCACTGAACAACAAGAGACCCAGTACTTC.